This T cell receptor (beta chain) was sequenced for a study of somatic mutations in cytotoxic T cells in rheumatoid arthritis. Study-wide results and caveats: With some 68 patients examined, several had a largest CD8+ clone exceeding 20% of CD8+ cells.

Blood donors, with a median age of around 59 years (range about 21-80) and 55% female, made up the healthy control group. By positive magnetic bead selection, CD4+ and CD8+ cells were isolated, and their purity was checked by flow cytometry. This CDR3 comprises 15 residues. J gave up 4 bases and V 5 bases, and 11 bases lay outside the gene matches. Per germline, CDR1 LNHNV and CDR2 YYDKDF (reference sequence). The protocol was immunoSEQ multiplex PCR, while the TCRdb copy is restricted to in-frame clones and leaves out a portion. The table lists more than 8,000 clones, 77% of them singletons. With regard to this clone: Its antigen is unknown.

The TCR comes from a man aged 50-59 years in good health. The chain is built from TRBV15 and TRBJ2-7, with TRBD1 matching 7 bases. Sequencing was performed on CD8+ T cells sorted from blood. This chain's CDR3 is CATSSPGQREYEQYF. The CDR3 nucleotides read TGTGCCACCAGCTCACCGGGACAGCGCGAGTACGAGCAGTACTTC.